A selection of T cell receptor beta chains follows, all from one sample in a study of technical replicates of blood from a handful of donors. The repertoire was sequenced with immunoSEQ multiplex PCR; TCRdb's copy has only in-frame clones and lacks some. The sample yields under 75,000 clones, approximately 86% seen once. Sequencing was done on a sample of PBMCs. The source of these receptors is a human donor in good health. Some clones in this sample may be carry-over from other donors' samples. The CDR3 runs from the conserved cysteine through the conserved F or W. Fields, in order: D gene, J gene, V gene, clone size, CDR3 DNA, CDR3 protein. The D gene is left open where the match is weak. Not every row has a clone size; where given, it reads once, few, many or a size class.

-	TRBJ1-4	TRBV13	-	TGTGCCAGCAGCTTTGGGGGGAGTGAAAAACTGTTTTTT	CASSFGGSEKLFF
-	TRBJ2-2	TRBV10-1	-	TGCGCCAGCAGTGAGTCGAGCAGGGGGGACACCGGGGAGCTGTTTTTT	CASSESSRGDTGELFF
-	TRBJ1-1	TRBV5-4	few	TGTGCCAGCAGCTGGGGTAGCGGGCGGGACACTGAAGCTTTCTTT	CASSWGSGRDTEAFF
TRBD1	TRBJ2-7	TRBV15	once	TGTGCCACCAGCAGGGGACAGGGACCCTACGAGCAGTACTTC	CATSRGQGPYEQYF
-	TRBJ1-1	TRBV18	-	TGTGCCAGCTCCCCCCTCCCGACAGGAATGAACACTGAAGCTTTCTTT	CASSPLPTGMNTEAFF
TRBD1	TRBJ2-3	TRBV6-4	-	TGTGCCAGCAGCGAGACAGGGAGTGTAGATACGCAGTATTTT	CASSETGSVDTQYF
-	TRBJ1-1	TRBV19	-	TGTGCCAGTAGTTTCGACAGACCGAACACTGAAGCTTTCTTT	CASSFDRPNTEAFF
TRBD2	TRBJ2-5	TRBV4-2	-	TGTGCCAGCAGCCAAGATTGGCTAGCGGGAGTTTTGGAGACCCAGTACTTC	CASSQDWLAGVLETQYF
TRBD2	TRBJ2-5	TRBV27	-	TGTGCCAGCAGTTTTGGAATAGCGGGGGGACAAGAGACCCAGTACTTC	CASSFGIAGGQETQYF
-	TRBJ2-7	TRBV7-9	-	TGTGCCAGCAGCTTAGACCTCGGGCTCGCGGGGGCTAGCTCCTACGAGCAGTACTTC	CASSLDLGLAGASSYEQYF
TRBD2	TRBJ2-1	TRBV7-7	-	TGTGCCAGCAGCTTAGGACTAGCGGGAGGGCAACACAATGAGCAGTTCTTC	CASSLGLAGGQHNEQFF
TRBD2	TRBJ2-1	TRBV11-2	once	TGTGCCAGCAGCTTACATGGCGGGGGGAGCTCCTACAATGAGCAGTTCTTC	CASSLHGGGSSYNEQFF
TRBD2	TRBJ2-7	TRBV4-2	-	TGTGCCAGCAGCCGAGACCCCTTAACTAGCGGGGGGCCCTACGAGCAGTACTTC	CASSRDPLTSGGPYEQYF
-	TRBJ1-3	TRBV5-5	-	TGTGCCAGCAGCAGCAGCGGGGGGTCGGGTGGAAACACCATATATTTT	CASSSSGGSGGNTIYF
TRBD1	TRBJ2-1	TRBV4-3	-	TGCGCCAGCAGCCCAGACAGGGTTCTATACAATGAGCAGTTCTTC	CASSPDRVLYNEQFF
TRBD2	TRBJ2-1	TRBV19	-	TGTGCCAGTAGTATTGGGAGGATGGCGGGAGGCAGCTCCTACAATGAGCAGTTCTTC	CASSIGRMAGGSSYNEQFF
TRBD1	TRBJ2-5	TRBV7-2	-	TGTGCCAGCAGCGACGGGACAGGGCCAGAGACCCAGTACTTC	CASSDGTGPETQYF
TRBD1	TRBJ1-6	TRBV19	-	TGTGCCAGTAGTATACAATCTGGACAGGGGGGACCCCTCCACTTT	CASSIQSGQGGPLHF
-	TRBJ2-3	TRBV6-6	-	TGTGCCAGCAGGCGGGACCCCTGGGGGGATACGCAGTATTTT	CASRRDPWGDTQYF
TRBD1	TRBJ2-7	TRBV5-1	-	TGCGCCAGCAGCGTGACAGGGGGCTCCTACGAGCAGTACTTC	CASSVTGGSYEQYF
-	TRBJ1-2	TRBV2	-	TGTGCCAGCAGATACGGGACATTGAATAACTACACCTTC	CASRYGTLNNYTF
-	TRBJ2-5	TRBV15	once	TGTGCCACCAGCAGCCCGCGACTAGTTCAAGAGACCCAGTACTTC	CATSSPRLVQETQYF
TRBD2	TRBJ2-3	TRBV7-9	-	TGTGCCAGCAGAACAGGACTAGCGGGAATCACAGATACGCAGTATTTT	CASRTGLAGITDTQYF
-	TRBJ1-1	TRBV5-1	few	TGCGCCAGCAGCTTGCAGGGCGGTGGCACTGAAGCTTTCTTT	CASSLQGGGTEAFF
TRBD1	TRBJ2-7	TRBV5-6	-	TGTGCCAGCAGCCCGACAGGGGGCGGCAACTACGAGCAGTACTTC	CASSPTGGGNYEQYF
-	TRBJ2-3	TRBV4-1	-	TGCGCCAGCAGCCAAGAGGAAGAACCAGGAATAAGGTATTTT	CASSQEEEPGIRYF
-	TRBJ1-1	TRBV4-3	-	TGCGCCAGCAGCCAAGGTCCCCCGTCGGGTGGGAACACTGAAGCTTTCTTT	CASSQGPPSGGNTEAFF
-	TRBJ1-6	TRBV4-1	-	TGCGCCAGCAGCCAAGTGGCAGGGGCTAATTCACCCCTCCACTTT	CASSQVAGANSPLHF
-	TRBJ2-1	TRBV4-3	-	TGCGCCAGCAGCCAAGAACTTCCCCTAGAGCAGTTCTTC	CASSQELPLEQFF
-	TRBJ1-4	TRBV5-8	-	TGTGCCAGCAGCCGCTGGAGCGATGAAAAACTGTTTTTT	CASSRWSDEKLFF
TRBD1	TRBJ1-2	TRBV6-5	-	TGTGCCAGCAGTTACTCGAAAGGACAGGGTGAATCTGGCTACACCTTC	CASSYSKGQGESGYTF
TRBD2	TRBJ2-1	TRBV2	-	TGTGCCAGCAGTGAAGGATGGGCTAGCGGGAGGCACCATGAGCAGTTCTTC	CASSEGWASGRHHEQFF
-	TRBJ1-2	TRBV11-3	-	TGTGCCAGCAGCTTAGATCGGGGATACGGCTACACCTTC	CASSLDRGYGYTF
TRBD1	TRBJ1-1	TRBV19	-	TGTGCCAGTAGCCGGGACAGGGGTATGAACACTGAAGCTTTCTTT	CASSRDRGMNTEAFF
TRBD1	TRBJ1-1	TRBV5-1	-	TGCGCCAGCAGCCCGGGACAGGCTAACACTGAAGCTTTCTTT	CASSPGQANTEAFF